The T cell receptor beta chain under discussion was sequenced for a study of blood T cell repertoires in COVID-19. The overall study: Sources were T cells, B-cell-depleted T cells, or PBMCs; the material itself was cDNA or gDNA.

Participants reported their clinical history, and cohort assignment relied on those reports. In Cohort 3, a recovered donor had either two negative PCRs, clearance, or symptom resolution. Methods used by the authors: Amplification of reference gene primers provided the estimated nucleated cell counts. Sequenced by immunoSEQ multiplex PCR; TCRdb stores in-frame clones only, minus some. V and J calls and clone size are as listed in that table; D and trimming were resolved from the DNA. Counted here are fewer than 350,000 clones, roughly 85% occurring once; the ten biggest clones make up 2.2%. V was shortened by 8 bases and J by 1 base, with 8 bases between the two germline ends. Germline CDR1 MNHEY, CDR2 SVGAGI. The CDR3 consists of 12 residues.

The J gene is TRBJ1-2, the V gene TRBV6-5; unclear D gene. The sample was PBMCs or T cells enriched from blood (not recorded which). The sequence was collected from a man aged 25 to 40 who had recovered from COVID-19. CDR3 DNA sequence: TGTGCCAGCCGGCACAGTAACTATGGCTACACCTTC. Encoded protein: CASRHSNYGYTF.